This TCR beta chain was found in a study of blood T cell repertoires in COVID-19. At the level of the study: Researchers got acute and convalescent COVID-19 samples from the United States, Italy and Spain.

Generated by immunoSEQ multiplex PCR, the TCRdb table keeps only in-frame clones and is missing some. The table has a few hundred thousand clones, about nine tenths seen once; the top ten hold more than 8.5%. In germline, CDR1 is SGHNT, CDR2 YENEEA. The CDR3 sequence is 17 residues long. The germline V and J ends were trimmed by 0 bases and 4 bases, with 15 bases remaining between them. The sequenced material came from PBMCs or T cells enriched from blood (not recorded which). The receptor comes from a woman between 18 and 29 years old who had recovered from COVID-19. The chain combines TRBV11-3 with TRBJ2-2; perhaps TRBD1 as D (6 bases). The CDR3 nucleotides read TGTGCCAGCAGCTTAGATGGGCGCAGGGGCCTCACCGGGGAGCTGTTTTTT. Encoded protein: CASSLDGRRGLTGELFF. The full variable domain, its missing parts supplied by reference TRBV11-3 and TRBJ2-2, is EAGVVQSPRYKIIEKKQPVAFWCNPISGHNTLYWYLQNLGQGPELLIRYENEEAVDDSQLPKDRFSAERLKGVDSTLKIQPAELGDSAVYLCASSLDGRRGLTGELFFGEGSRLTVL.